The clone carrying this T cell receptor (beta chain) was seen ten or more times. The antigen is undetermined. The CDR3 is 14 amino acids. The V gene lost 3 bases and the J gene lost 4 bases, with 15 bases spanning the gap. Looked up from germline, CDR1 is DFQATT and CDR2 is SNEGSKA (reference sequence). The sample comes from a study of early T cells in non-severe SARS-CoV-2 infection. Study-wide background: The input, bulk RNA from unsorted whole blood, was sequenced, and chains were unpaired. Study observations and caveats: VDJdb-based matching was biased toward anti-spike CD8 responses and missed private and CD4 specificities.

Researchers attached unique molecular identifiers to individual cDNA molecules. From the 5' RACE reads, TCRdb called clonotypes with MiXCR, one entry per CDR3 protein. The sample lists just over 60,000 distinct CDR3 sequences; about 9.3% were seen once. This chain connects TRBV20-1 to TRBJ1-2, with D maybe TRBD1 (6 bases). Specimen: whole blood. This receptor was obtained from an adult who was a healthcare worker with PCR-confirmed SARS-CoV-2 infection or an uninfected control (not recorded which). For the CDR3, the DNA is TGCAGTGCTAGGCTAAAACAGGGCGCCTATGGCTACACCTTC. Translated: CSARLKQGAYGYTF.